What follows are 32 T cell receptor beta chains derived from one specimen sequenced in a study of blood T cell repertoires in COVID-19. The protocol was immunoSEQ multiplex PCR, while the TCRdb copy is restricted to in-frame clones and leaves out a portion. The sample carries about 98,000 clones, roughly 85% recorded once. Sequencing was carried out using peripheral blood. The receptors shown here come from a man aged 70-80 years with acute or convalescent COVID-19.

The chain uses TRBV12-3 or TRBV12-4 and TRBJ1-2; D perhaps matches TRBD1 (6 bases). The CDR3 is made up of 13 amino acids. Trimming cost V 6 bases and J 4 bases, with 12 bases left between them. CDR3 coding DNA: TGTGCCAGCAGCCAAGGACAGATCTATGGCTACACCTTC. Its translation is CASSQGQIYGYTF.

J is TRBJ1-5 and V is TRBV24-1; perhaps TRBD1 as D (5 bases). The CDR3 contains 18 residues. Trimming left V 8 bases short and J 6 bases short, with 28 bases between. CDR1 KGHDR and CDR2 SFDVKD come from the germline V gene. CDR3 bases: TGTGCCACCATGTTTCTTTGGATAGCCCCGGGACTCGGTCAGCCCCAGCATTTT. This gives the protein CATMFLWIAPGLGQPQHF.

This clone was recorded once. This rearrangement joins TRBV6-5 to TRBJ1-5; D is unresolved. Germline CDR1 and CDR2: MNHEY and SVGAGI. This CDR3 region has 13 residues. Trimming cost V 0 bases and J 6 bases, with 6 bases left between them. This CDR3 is CASSYSAGQPQHF. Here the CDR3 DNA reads TGTGCCAGCAGTTACTCGGCGGGTCAGCCCCAGCATTTT.

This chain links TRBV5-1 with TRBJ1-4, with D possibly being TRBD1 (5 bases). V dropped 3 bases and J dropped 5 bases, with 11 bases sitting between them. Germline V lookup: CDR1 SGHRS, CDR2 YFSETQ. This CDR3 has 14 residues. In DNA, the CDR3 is TGCGCCAGCAGCTCTAGAGACAGAAATGAAAAACTGTTTTTT. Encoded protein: CASSSRDRNEKLFF.

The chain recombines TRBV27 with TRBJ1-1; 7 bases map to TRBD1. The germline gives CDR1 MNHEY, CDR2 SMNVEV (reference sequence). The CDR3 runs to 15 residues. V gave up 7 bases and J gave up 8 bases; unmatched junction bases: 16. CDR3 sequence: CASTLTLQGTGEAFF. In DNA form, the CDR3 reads TGTGCCAGCACCTTGACCTTACAGGGGACTGGAGAAGCTTTCTTT.

The CDR3 spells CASSLGRGQTQYF. The CDR3 DNA reads TGTGCCAGCAGTTTAGGCAGGGGACAGACCCAGTACTTC. V gene TRBV28 combines with J gene TRBJ2-5, with D possibly matching TRBD1 (6 bases). This CDR3 region has 13 residues. Germline CDR1 is MDHEN and CDR2 is SYDVKM. V gave up 2 bases and J gave up 6 bases, with 10 bases separating them.

The CDR3 sequence: CASSWGDDRAANYGYTF. DNA for the CDR3: TGCGCCAGCAGCTGGGGGGATGACAGGGCCGCTAACTATGGCTACACCTTC. The V call is TRBV5-1, the J call TRBJ1-2; TRBD1 matches at 7 bases. The germline V gene encodes CDR1 SGHRS and CDR2 YFSETQ. This CDR3 region has 17 residues. After removal of 3 bases from V and 0 bases from J, the junction contained 11 bases not matched to a gene.

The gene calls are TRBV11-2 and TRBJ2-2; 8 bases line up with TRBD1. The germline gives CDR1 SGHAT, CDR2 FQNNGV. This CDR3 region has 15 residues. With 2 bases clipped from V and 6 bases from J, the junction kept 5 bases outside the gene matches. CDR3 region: CASSLTGGHAGELFF. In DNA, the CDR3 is TGTGCCAGCAGCTTAACAGGGGGTCATGCCGGGGAGCTGTTTTTT.

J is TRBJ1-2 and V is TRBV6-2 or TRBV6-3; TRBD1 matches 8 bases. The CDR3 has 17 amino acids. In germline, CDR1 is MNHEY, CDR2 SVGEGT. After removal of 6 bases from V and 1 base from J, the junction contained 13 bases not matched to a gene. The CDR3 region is CASSLDPRGRDNYGYTF. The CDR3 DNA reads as TGTGCCAGCAGCTTGGACCCCAGGGGGCGCGATAACTATGGCTACACCTTC.

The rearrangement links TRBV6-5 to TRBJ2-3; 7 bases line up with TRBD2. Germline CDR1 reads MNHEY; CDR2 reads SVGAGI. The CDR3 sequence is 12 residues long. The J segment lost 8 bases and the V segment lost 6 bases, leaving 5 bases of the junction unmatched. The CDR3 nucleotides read TGTGCCAGCAGCCTTACTAGCGTTACGCAGTATTTT. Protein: CASSLTSVTQYF.

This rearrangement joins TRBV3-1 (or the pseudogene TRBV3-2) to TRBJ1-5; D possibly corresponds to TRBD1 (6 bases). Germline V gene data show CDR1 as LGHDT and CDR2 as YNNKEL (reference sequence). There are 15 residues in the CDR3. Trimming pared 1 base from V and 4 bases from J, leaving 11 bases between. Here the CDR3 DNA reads TGTGCCAGCAGCCAAGGGGGGCAGGGGAATCAGCCCCAGCATTTT. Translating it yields CASSQGGQGNQPQHF.

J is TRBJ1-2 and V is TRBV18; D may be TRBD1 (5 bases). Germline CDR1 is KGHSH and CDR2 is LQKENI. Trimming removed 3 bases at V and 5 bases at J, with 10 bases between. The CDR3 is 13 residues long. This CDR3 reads CASSPQEGYGYTF. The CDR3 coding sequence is TGTGCCAGCTCACCGCAGGAGGGGTATGGCTACACCTTC.

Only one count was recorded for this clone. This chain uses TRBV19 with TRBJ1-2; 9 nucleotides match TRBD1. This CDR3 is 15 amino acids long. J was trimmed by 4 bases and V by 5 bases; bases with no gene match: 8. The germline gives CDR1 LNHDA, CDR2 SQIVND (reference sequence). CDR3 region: CASSPQGAMGYGYTF. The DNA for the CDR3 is TGTGCCAGTAGTCCACAGGGGGCGATGGGCTATGGCTACACCTTC. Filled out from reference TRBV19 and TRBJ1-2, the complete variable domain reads DGGITQSPKYLFRKEGQNVTLSCEQNLNHDAMYWYRQDPGQGLRLIYYSQIVNDFQKGDIAEGYSVSREKKESFPLTVTSAQKNPTAFYLCASSPQGAMGYGYTFGSGTRLTVV.

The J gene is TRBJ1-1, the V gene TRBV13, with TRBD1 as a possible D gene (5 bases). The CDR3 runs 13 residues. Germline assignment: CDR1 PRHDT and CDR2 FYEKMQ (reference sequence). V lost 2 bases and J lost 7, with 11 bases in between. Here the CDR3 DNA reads TGTGCCAGCAGCTTACCAGGACACTTTGAAGCTTTCTTT. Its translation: CASSLPGHFEAFF.

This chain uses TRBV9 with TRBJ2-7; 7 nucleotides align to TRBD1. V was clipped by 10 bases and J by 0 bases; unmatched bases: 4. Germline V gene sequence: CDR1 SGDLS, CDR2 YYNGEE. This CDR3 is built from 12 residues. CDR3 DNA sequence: TGTGCCCGCAACAGGGGCTCCTACGAGCAGTACGTC. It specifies CARNRGSYEQYV.

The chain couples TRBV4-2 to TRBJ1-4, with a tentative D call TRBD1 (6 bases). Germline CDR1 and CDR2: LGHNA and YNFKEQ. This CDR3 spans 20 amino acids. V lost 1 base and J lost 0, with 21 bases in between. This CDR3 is CASSQGPGARGGSTNEKLFF. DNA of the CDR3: TGTGCCAGCAGCCAAGGCCCAGGGGCCAGGGGTGGTTCAACTAATGAAAAACTGTTTTTT.

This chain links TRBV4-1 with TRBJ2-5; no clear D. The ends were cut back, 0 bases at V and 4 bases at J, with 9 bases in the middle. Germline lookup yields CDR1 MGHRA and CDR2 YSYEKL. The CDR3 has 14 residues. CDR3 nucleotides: TGCGCCAGCAGCCAAGATGGCTCTCTAGAGACCCAGTACTTC. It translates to CASSQDGSLETQYF.

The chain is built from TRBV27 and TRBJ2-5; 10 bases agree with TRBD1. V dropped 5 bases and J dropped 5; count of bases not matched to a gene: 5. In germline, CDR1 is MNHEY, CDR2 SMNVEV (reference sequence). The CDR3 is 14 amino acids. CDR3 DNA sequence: TGTGCCAGCAGTGCGGGACAGGGGAGGGAGACCCAGTACTTC. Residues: CASSAGQGRETQYF.

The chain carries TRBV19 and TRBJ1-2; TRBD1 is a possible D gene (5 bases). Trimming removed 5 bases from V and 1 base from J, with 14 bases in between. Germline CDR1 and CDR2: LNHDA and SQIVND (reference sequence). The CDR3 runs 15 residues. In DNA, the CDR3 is TGTGCCAGTAGTCGAGACAGCCGAAGTAACTATGGCTACACCTTC. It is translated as CASSRDSRSNYGYTF.

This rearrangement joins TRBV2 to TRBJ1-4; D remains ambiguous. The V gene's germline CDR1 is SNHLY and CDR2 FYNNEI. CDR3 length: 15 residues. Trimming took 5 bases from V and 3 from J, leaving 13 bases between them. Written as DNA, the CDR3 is TGTGCCAGCAGTATGACCGGGGTGCCTAATGAAAAACTGTTTTTT. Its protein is CASSMTGVPNEKLFF.

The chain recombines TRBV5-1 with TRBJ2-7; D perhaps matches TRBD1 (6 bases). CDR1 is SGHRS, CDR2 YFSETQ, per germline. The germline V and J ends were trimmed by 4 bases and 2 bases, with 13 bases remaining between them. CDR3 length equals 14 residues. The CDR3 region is CASSPRQDPYEQYF. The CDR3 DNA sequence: TGCGCCAGCAGCCCCAGACAGGACCCCTACGAGCAGTACTTC.

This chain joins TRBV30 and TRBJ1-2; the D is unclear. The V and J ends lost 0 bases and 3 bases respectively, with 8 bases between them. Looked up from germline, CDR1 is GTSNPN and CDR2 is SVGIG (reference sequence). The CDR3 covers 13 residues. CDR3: CAWSVSQHYGYTF. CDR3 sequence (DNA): TGTGCCTGGAGTGTTAGCCAACACTATGGCTACACCTTC.

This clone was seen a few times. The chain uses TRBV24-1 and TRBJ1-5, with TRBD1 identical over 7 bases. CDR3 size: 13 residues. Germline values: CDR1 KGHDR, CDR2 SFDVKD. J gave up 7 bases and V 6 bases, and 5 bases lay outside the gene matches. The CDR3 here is CATSLGGAQPQHF. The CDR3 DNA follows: TGTGCCACCAGTTTAGGGGGCGCCCAGCCCCAGCATTTT.

CDR3 region: CASRPTMTGGGNTIYF. As DNA, the CDR3 is TGTGCCAGCAGACCTACGATGACAGGGGGTGGAAACACCATATATTTT. The V gene is TRBV7-9, the J gene TRBJ1-3; 9 nucleotides align to TRBD1. Trimming at V came to 6 bases and at J to 3 bases, leaving 9 bases not matched to a gene. Germline assignment: CDR1 SEHNR and CDR2 FQNEAQ (reference sequence). The CDR3 has 16 amino acids.

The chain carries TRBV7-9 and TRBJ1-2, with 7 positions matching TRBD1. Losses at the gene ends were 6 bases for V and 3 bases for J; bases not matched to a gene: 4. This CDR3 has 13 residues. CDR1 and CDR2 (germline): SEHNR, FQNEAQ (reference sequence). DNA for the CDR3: TGTGCCAGCAGTTTAACAGGGGACTATGGCTACACCTTC. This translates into CASSLTGDYGYTF.

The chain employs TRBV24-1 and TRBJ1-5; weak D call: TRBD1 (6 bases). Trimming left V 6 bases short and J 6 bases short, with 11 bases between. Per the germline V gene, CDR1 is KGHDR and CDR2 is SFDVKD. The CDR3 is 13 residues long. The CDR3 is CATSNSGVQPQHF. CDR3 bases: TGTGCCACCAGTAATTCAGGGGTTCAGCCCCAGCATTTT.

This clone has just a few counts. The CDR3 nucleotides read TGTGCCAGCAGTTTAAGGCGGGGCGGCATATATTTT. Protein sequence: CASSLRRGGIYF. The chain employs TRBV12-3 or TRBV12-4 and TRBJ1-3, with D possibly TRBD1 on 5 matching bases. CDR3 length: 12 residues. V shed 2 bases and J shed 12 bases, with 11 bases lying between them.

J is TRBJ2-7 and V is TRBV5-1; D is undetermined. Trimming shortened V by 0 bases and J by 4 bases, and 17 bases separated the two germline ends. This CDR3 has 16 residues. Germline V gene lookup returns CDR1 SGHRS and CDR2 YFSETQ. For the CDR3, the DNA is TGCGCCAGCAGCTTGGATATGGTCTTCATTACATACGAGCAGTACTTC. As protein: CASSLDMVFITYEQYF. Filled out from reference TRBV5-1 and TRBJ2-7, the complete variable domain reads KAGVTQTPRYLIKTRGQQVTLSCSPISGHRSVSWYQQTPGQGLQFLFEYFSETQRNKGNFPGRFSGRQFSNSRSEMNVSTLELGDSALYLCASSLDMVFITYEQYFGPGTRLTVT.

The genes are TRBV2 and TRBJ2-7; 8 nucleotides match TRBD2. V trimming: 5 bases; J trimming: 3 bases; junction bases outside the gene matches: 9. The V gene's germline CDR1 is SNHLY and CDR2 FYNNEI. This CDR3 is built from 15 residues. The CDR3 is CASSTSSGGFYEQYF. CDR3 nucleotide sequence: TGTGCCAGCAGTACCTCGAGCGGGGGTTTCTACGAGCAGTACTTC.

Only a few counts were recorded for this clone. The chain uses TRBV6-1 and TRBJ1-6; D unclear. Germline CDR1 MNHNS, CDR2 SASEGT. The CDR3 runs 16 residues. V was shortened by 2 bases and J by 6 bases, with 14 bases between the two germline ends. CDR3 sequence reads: CASSEFHSIPNSPLHF. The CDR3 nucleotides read TGTGCCAGCAGTGAATTCCACAGCATCCCTAATTCACCCCTCCACTTT.

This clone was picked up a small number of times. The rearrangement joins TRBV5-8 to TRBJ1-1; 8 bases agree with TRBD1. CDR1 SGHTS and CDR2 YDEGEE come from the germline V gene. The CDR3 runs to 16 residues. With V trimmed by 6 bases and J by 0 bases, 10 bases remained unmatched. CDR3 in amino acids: CASTLDRGQVNTEAFF. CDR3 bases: TGTGCCAGCACCCTAGACAGGGGCCAGGTGAACACTGAAGCTTTCTTT.

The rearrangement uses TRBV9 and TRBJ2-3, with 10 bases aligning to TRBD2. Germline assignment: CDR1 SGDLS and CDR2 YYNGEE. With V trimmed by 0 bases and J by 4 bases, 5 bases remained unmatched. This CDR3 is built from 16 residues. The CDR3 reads CASSVDPTSGADTQYF. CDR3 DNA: TGTGCCAGCAGCGTAGACCCCACTAGCGGGGCAGATACGCAGTATTTT.